This T cell receptor (beta chain) comes out of a study of cytomegalovirus exposure and HLA in healthy donors. CDR1 and CDR2 (germline): MDHEN, SYDVKM. V was trimmed by 2 bases and J by 1 base, leaving 5 bases between them. The CDR3 runs 13 residues. Whole-study results and caveats: The investigators catalogued some 160 TCR beta chains as cytomegalovirus-associated. It was taken for granted in presence/absence analyses that sequencing depth across donors was roughly uniform. Relative to equally common others, HLA-associated TCR beta chains showed greater clonal expansion in a later analysis.

The primer mix had 60 Vbeta and 13 Jbeta primers. Method: immunoSEQ multiplex PCR; TCRdb's copy keeps in-frame clones and lacks some. The data contain about 140,000 clones, roughly 62% of them singletons. This clone was found once. Its specificity is unknown. The source is a man in his sixties in good health and CMV-seronegative. Sequencing used PBMCs. The chain combines TRBV28 with TRBJ1-1; D remains ambiguous. The CDR3 spells CASSLRGNTEAFF. CDR3 sequence (DNA): TGTGCCAGCAGTTTACGGGGGAACACTGAAGCTTTCTTT.